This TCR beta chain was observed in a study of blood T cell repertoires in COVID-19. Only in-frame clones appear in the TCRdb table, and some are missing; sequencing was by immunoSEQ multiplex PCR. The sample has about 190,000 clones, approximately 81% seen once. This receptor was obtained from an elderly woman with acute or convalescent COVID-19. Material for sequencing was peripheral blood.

The CDR3 spells CSASVVSRRAVGEQYF. CDR3 DNA: TGCAGTGCTAGTGTCGTCTCACGGCGGGCGGTGGGGGAGCAGTACTTC. V usage is TRBV20-1 and J usage is TRBJ2-7, with D possibly being TRBD2 (5 bases). The CDR3 extends over 16 amino acids. Trimming pared 3 bases from V and 7 bases from J, leaving 25 bases between. Looked up from germline, CDR1 is DFQATT and CDR2 is SNEGSKA (reference sequence).